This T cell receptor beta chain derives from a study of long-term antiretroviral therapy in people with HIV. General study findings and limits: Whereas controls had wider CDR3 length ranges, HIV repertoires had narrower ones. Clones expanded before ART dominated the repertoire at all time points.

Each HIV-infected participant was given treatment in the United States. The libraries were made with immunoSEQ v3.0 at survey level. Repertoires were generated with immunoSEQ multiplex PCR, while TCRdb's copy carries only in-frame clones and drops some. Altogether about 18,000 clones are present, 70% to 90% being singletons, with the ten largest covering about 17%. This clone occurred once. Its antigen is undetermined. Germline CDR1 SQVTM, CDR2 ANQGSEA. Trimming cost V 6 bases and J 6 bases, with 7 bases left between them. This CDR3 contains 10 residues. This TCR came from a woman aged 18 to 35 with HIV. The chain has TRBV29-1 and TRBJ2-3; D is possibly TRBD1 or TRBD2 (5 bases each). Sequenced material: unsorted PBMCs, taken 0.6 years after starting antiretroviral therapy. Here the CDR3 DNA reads TGCAGCGTATGGGGGGATACGCAGTATTTT. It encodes CSVWGDTQYF.